Here is one T cell receptor (beta chain) with its context. Germline CDR1 reads MNHEY; CDR2 reads SMNVEV (reference sequence). V was shortened by 5 bases and J by 6 bases, with 5 bases between the two germline ends. CDR3 length: 12 residues. In the original analysis: From reference gene primer amplification, estimates of nucleated cell counts were derived. TCRdb's table, derived via immunoSEQ multiplex PCR, lists solely in-frame clones and lacks some. V and J calls and clone size are copied from that table; D and trimming were computed from the DNA. The sample holds over 150,000 clones, around nine tenths seen once. The Seattle site enrolled patients during active infection and followed them longitudinally. The sample is drawn from a study of blood T cell repertoires in COVID-19. Study details: The study drew acute and convalescent COVID-19 samples from the United States, Italy and Spain. The cDNA or gDNA used as material had been derived from T cells, B-cell-depleted T cells, or PBMCs.

The sequencing input was peripheral blood. This sequence originates from a woman in her seventies with COVID-19, enrolled during active disease. V is TRBV27 and J is TRBJ1-6; tentative D call: TRBD1 (5 bases). The CDR3 spells CASSQGNSPLHF. CDR3 nucleotide sequence: TGTGCCAGCAGTCAGGGTAATTCACCCCTCCACTTT.